What follows describes a single T cell receptor (beta chain). Antigen specificity is unknown. Sample treatment: some 20 received Ad26.COV2.S at low or high dose, single or two shots; roughly five received placebo; per-sample allocation not given. The samples were gathered on day 63 after the first injection of vaccine or placebo. At a Boston site, the person donating was an adult of 18-55 years. Some clones are missing from TCRdb's copy, which holds only in-frame ones; the method was immunoSEQ multiplex PCR. This table holds about 480,000 clones, roughly 87% found once. These data are taken from a study of Ad26.COV2.S vaccination and SARS-CoV-2 variants. Overall study: As a participant in COV1001, the donor was in the Ad26.COV2.S trial arm.

General observations from the study: Substantial post-vaccination breadth of spike-specific CD8+ and CD4+ T cell responses was reported. Breadth of non-spike TCRs did not differ between vaccinees and placebo recipients.

The CDR3 consists of 13 residues. Germline values: CDR1 SGHAT, CDR2 FQNNGV. The germline V and J ends were trimmed by 2 bases and 5 bases, with 9 bases remaining between them. Material: peripheral blood, obtained in a trial of Ad26.COV2.S vaccine versus placebo. The chain employs TRBV11-2 and TRBJ1-2; D is undetermined. The receptor was derived from a person aged 18-60 years who received the Ad26.COV2.S COVID-19 vaccine or a placebo. This CDR3 is CASSLPRSYGYTF. CDR3 DNA sequence: TGTGCCAGCAGCTTACCCCGATCGTATGGCTACACCTTC.